This record covers a single TCR beta chain. Which cohort a participant joined came from the clinical history participants gave. The data were produced by immunoSEQ multiplex PCR, yet TCRdb's version contains in-frame clones alone and is incomplete. Among more than 250,000 clones listed, approximately 92% were seen once. These data are taken from a study of blood T cell repertoires in COVID-19. Overall study: PBMCs, B-cell-depleted T cells, or T cells provided the cDNA or gDNA that made up the material.

J was trimmed by 15 bases and V by 4 bases; bases with no gene match: 7. CDR3 length: 12 amino acids. The germline CDR1 and CDR2 sequences are MGHDK and SYGVNS. This TCR was recovered from a woman aged 30 to 39 who had recovered from COVID-19. The rearrangement joins TRBV25-1 to TRBJ2-1, with 9 bases lining up with TRBD2. The sequencing sample was made of PBMCs or T cells enriched from blood (not recorded which). The CDR3 coding sequence is TGTGCCAGCAGTGCAGGGGCGGGAGGGGCGTTCTTC. Translating it yields CASSAGAGGAFF.